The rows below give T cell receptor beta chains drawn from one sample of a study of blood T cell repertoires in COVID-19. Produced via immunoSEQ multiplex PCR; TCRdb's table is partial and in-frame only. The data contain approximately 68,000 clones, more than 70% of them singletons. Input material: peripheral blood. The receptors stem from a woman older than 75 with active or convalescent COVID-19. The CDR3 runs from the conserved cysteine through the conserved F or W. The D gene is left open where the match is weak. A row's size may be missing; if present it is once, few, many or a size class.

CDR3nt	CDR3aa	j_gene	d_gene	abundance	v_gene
TGTGCCAGCAGTCGACAGGGAGTTGGCTACACCTTC	CASSRQGVGYTF	TRBJ1-2	TRBD1	NA	TRBV12-3/TRBV12-4
TGTGCCAGCTCACCCTTGCCTCCTCGAGGCCCTGGAAACACCATATATTTT	CASSPLPPRGPGNTIYF	TRBJ1-3	NA	NA	TRBV18
TGTGCCAGCAGTACCCCCCGGACTAGCGGGGGGGCCATAAATACGCAGTATTTT	CASSTPRTSGGAINTQYF	TRBJ2-3	TRBD2	NA	TRBV28
TGTGCTAGCAGTTACGGAACCCCGGGACAGGGGGCCGAGCAGTATTTT	CASSYGTPGQGAEQYF	TRBJ2-3	TRBD1	few	TRBV7-7
TGTGCCAGCAGCGCATCTCTAGCGGGGGGGCAATTTGGGTACGAGCAGTACTTC	CASSASLAGGQFGYEQYF	TRBJ2-7	TRBD2	once	TRBV11-2
TGTGCCAGCAGCTTAGATGCGTCGGGAGCTTTCTTT	CASSLDASGAFF	TRBJ1-1	NA	NA	TRBV13
TGTGCCTGGAGCGGGGACAGTCCAATCCCCACGTCCTATAATTCACCCCTCCACTTT	CAWSGDSPIPTSYNSPLHF	TRBJ1-6	TRBD1	NA	TRBV30
TGCGCCAGCAGCGGGGCCCTAGCGGAGTTCTCCGGCGAGACCCAGTACTTC	CASSGALAEFSGETQYF	TRBJ2-5	TRBD2	NA	TRBV5-1
TGTGCCAGCAGCCCCGACGGGGGTAGCTATGGCTACACCTTC	CASSPDGGSYGYTF	TRBJ1-2	NA	NA	TRBV7-9
TGTGCCAGCTCACCTACCCCTCCTTCCAGCTCCTACGAGCAGTACTTC	CASSPTPPSSSYEQYF	TRBJ2-7	NA	NA	TRBV18
TGTGCCAGCACCGGGACAGTTGTAGAGACCCAGTACTTC	CASTGTVVETQYF	TRBJ2-5	TRBD1	NA	TRBV11-2
TGTGCCAGCAGCTTAGGTGCCCTCCGATACAACGAGCAGTTCTTC	CASSLGALRYNEQFF	TRBJ2-1	NA	NA	TRBV7-8
TGTGCCAGCAGCCAAGAGGCGGGAGGACCCCAGCATTTT	CASSQEAGGPQHF	TRBJ1-5	NA	NA	TRBV3-1/TRBV3-2
TGTGCCAGCAGCTTAGATGGGACTAGCTCCGGGGAGCTGTTTTTT	CASSLDGTSSGELFF	TRBJ2-2	TRBD2	NA	TRBV11-2
TGTGCCAGCAGCACTGGGCCCCTGGCCACAGATACGCAGTATTTT	CASSTGPLATDTQYF	TRBJ2-3	NA	NA	TRBV11-2
TGTGCCAGCAGCCCAGGTCCCGGGACAGGGAGGGCAGATACGCAGTATTTT	CASSPGPGTGRADTQYF	TRBJ2-3	TRBD1	NA	TRBV5-4
TGTGCCACCAGGACAGTCAGTGGATTCTATGGCTACACCTTC	CATRTVSGFYGYTF	TRBJ1-2	NA	few	TRBV24-1
TGTGCCAGCAGAAGTGGACAGATAAACACCGGGGAGCTGTTTTTT	CASRSGQINTGELFF	TRBJ2-2	NA	NA	TRBV5-4
TGCGCCAGCAGCTTGGTTTTCAGCGAAACCACAGATACGCAGTATTTT	CASSLVFSETTDTQYF	TRBJ2-3	NA	NA	TRBV5-1
TGTGCCAGCAGCAAAGACGGGACTGAAGCTTTCTTT	CASSKDGTEAFF	TRBJ1-1	NA	NA	TRBV21-1
TGTGCCAGCACCGCCTCGGCGGCCGTCTATGGCTACACCTTC	CASTASAAVYGYTF	TRBJ1-2	NA	NA	TRBV28
TGTGCCAGCAGCTTAGAGGTGGGGCCAGTCTATGAGCAGTTCTTC	CASSLEVGPVYEQFF	TRBJ2-1	NA	NA	TRBV7-2
TGTGCCAGCAGCGCAAACCTAGACAGGGTAAGGAGTGAGCAGTTCTTC	CASSANLDRVRSEQFF	TRBJ2-1	TRBD1	NA	TRBV9
TGTGCCAGGGCCAAGTCACCGTCCCGCTACGAGCAGTACTTC	CARAKSPSRYEQYF	TRBJ2-7	NA	NA	TRBV7-2
TGTGCCAGCAGTCCCCAGGTGTTGCTTAACGTCTATGGCTACACCTTC	CASSPQVLLNVYGYTF	TRBJ1-2	NA	NA	TRBV6-2/TRBV6-3
TGCGCCAGCAGCTTGGGAGGCACTAACACTGAAGCTTTCTTT	CASSLGGTNTEAFF	TRBJ1-1	NA	NA	TRBV5-1
TGTGCCAGCAACAGGGGCATCAGGTCCCTCGATTATGAGCAGTTCTTC	CASNRGIRSLDYEQFF	TRBJ2-1	TRBD1	NA	TRBV7-8
TGTGCCAGCAGCTTAAGTGACACGACTGAAGCTTTCTTT	CASSLSDTTEAFF	TRBJ1-1	NA	NA	TRBV11-2
TGCGCCAGCAGCCAAGAAACAGGGGGGAATTCACCCCTCCACTTT	CASSQETGGNSPLHF	TRBJ1-6	TRBD1	NA	TRBV4-1
TGTGCCAGTAGTAAAGGGCGGGACAGGGGGCTGTATGGCTACACCTTC	CASSKGRDRGLYGYTF	TRBJ1-2	TRBD1	NA	TRBV19
TGTGCCAGCAGTTACGTGGGACAGGCCGAGCAGTACTTC	CASSYVGQAEQYF	TRBJ2-7	TRBD1	NA	TRBV6-2/TRBV6-3
TGTGCCAGCAGCGAAAGGGGGATCGGATCACCCCTCCACTTT	CASSERGIGSPLHF	TRBJ1-6	NA	NA	TRBV7-9
TGTGCCAGCAGCTTAAACTCAGGGCAGGGCTACAATGAGCAGTTCTTC	CASSLNSGQGYNEQFF	TRBJ2-1	NA	NA	TRBV11-2
TGTGCCAGTAGTATGGTCGCCGCTGGCAGGGGATTCGGGGAGCTGTTTTTT	CASSMVAAGRGFGELFF	TRBJ2-2	NA	NA	TRBV19
TGTGCCAGCAGTACCAGTGGGGGCGTAGATACGCAGTATTTT	CASSTSGGVDTQYF	TRBJ2-3	NA	NA	TRBV6-2/TRBV6-3
TGTGCCAGCAGTATACGACTGATTAATGAAAAACTGTTTTTT	CASSIRLINEKLFF	TRBJ1-4	NA	NA	TRBV2
TGCAGCGTTGAGGGACAGTTCACTGAAGCTTTCTTT	CSVEGQFTEAFF	TRBJ1-1	TRBD1	NA	TRBV29-1
TGTGCCAGCGGCCTCTCGGGACAGGGCCCTGAGCAGTTCTTC	CASGLSGQGPEQFF	TRBJ2-1	TRBD1	NA	TRBV9
TGTGCCAGCGGCCTCGTCGGGGAGCTGTTTTTT	CASGLVGELFF	TRBJ2-2	NA	NA	TRBV7-6
TGTGCCAGCAGCGCCTGGGAGGGTATGGGGACCTACTTAGCCAAAAACATTCAGTACTTC	CASSAWEGMGTYLAKNIQYF	TRBJ2-4	TRBD2	NA	TRBV6-6
TGTGCCTGGAGCGATCAGGGGGCAGGTGGCTACACCTTC	CAWSDQGAGGYTF	TRBJ1-2	TRBD1	NA	TRBV30
TGTGCCAGCAGTACTGACAGGGCGGGTCAGCCCCAGCATTTT	CASSTDRAGQPQHF	TRBJ1-5	TRBD1	NA	TRBV2
TGTGCCAGCAGCCCCCGGGACTTGGGCAATGAAAAACTGTTTTTT	CASSPRDLGNEKLFF	TRBJ1-4	NA	NA	TRBV6-5
TGTGCCAGCAGCTTAGGCCCGGGATATAAATTCACAGATACGCAGTATTTT	CASSLGPGYKFTDTQYF	TRBJ2-3	NA	NA	TRBV7-3
TGCGCCAGCAGCTTGGCAGGGGCTGTCTTCGGTTCACCCCTCCACTTT	CASSLAGAVFGSPLHF	TRBJ1-6	NA	NA	TRBV5-1
TGTGCCAGCAGCCAAGGCACAGGGGCGAGGGGCACCATATATTTT	CASSQGTGARGTIYF	TRBJ1-3	TRBD1	NA	TRBV3-1/TRBV3-2
TGTGCCAGCAGCCAAGATTATAGGGGGCGCGACTATGGCTACACCTTC	CASSQDYRGRDYGYTF	TRBJ1-2	TRBD1	NA	TRBV4-2
TGTGCCAGCAGCTTAGTAGCGGGGGCTGAGCAGTTCTTC	CASSLVAGAEQFF	TRBJ2-1	TRBD2	NA	TRBV7-9
TGTGCCAGCAGTTTCTCGGGGGGGCTGAGGGAGACCCAGTACTTC	CASSFSGGLRETQYF	TRBJ2-5	TRBD2	NA	TRBV6-5